This TCR beta chain is from a study of blood T cells in healthy people across ages. Together with a sample-barcoded 5' primer, a J-beta primer mix was included in a second PCR lasting about 6 to 11 cycles. A 12-random-nucleotide template-switch adaptor tagged each cDNA molecule. MiXCR, applied by TCRdb to the 5' RACE reads, yields one record per CDR3 protein. The sample shows hundreds of thousands of distinct CDR3 sequences, 20% to 30% of them seen only once. The germline CDR1 and CDR2 sequences are LGHNT and FRNRAP. Trimming took off 2 bases at V and 5 bases at J, with 7 bases between the two ends. The CDR3 length is 13 residues. Study results and limitations: PBMCs that were unsorted prevented a conclusive naive versus antigen-experienced comparison. Higher diversity and more naive CD4+ cells were features of long-lived donors, compared to aged donors.

Only one count was recorded for this clonotype. What it binds is unknown. These same records also appear under a second study, on T cells of mothers and their children.

The chain recombines TRBV12-5 with TRBJ1-5; D call uncertain. This clonotype was obtained from a boy aged 5-17 years in good health. What was sequenced was blood. This chain's CDR3 is CASGLSWDQPQHF. The CDR3 DNA reads TGTGCTAGTGGTTTGAGCTGGGATCAGCCCCAGCATTTT.